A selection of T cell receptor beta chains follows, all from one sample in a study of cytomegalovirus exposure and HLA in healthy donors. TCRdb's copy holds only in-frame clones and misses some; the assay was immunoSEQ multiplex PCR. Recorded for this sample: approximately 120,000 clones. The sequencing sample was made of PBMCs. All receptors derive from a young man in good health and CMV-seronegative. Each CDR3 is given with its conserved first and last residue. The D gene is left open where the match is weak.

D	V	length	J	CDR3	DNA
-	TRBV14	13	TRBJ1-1	CASSQDRNTEAFF	TGTGCCAGCAGCCAAGACAGAAACACTGAAGCTTTCTTT
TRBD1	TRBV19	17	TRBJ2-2	CASSIFGTGENTGELFF	TGTGCCAGTAGTATATTCGGGACAGGAGAAAACACCGGGGAGCTGTTTTTT
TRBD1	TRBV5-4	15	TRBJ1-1	CASSHLDRMNTEAFF	TGTGCCAGCAGCCACTTGGACAGGATGAACACTGAAGCTTTCTTT
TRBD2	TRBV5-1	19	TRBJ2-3	CASSSGLAGLGGTTDTQYF	TGCGCCAGCAGCTCCGGACTAGCGGGACTAGGAGGGACCACAGATACGCAGTATTTT
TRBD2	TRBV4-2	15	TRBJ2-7	CASSQVTSGSYEQYF	TGTGCCAGCAGCCAGGTTACTAGCGGGAGCTACGAGCAGTACTTC
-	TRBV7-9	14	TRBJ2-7	CASSLVNREGEQYF	TGTGCCAGCAGCTTAGTAAACAGGGAAGGCGAGCAGTACTTC
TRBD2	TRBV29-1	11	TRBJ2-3	CSVRLADTQYF	TGCAGCGTTCGACTAGCGGATACGCAGTATTTT
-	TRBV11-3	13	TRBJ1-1	CASSLDREGEAFF	TGTGCCAGCAGCTTAGACAGGGAAGGGGAAGCTTTCTTT
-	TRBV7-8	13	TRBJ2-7	CASSLSGSYEQYF	TGTGCCAGCAGCTTATCAGGCTCCTACGAGCAGTACTTC
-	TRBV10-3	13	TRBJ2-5	CAISPPDQETQYF	TGTGCCATCAGTCCCCCGGACCAAGAGACCCAGTACTTC
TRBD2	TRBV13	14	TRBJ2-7	CASSRTSGAYEQYF	TGTGCCAGCAGCCGGACTAGCGGGGCCTACGAGCAGTACTTC
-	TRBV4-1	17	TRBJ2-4	CASSHLGRERAKNIQYF	TGCGCCAGCAGCCATTTAGGAAGGGAGAGAGCCAAAAACATTCAGTACTTC
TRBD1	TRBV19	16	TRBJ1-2	CASSIRDRGLNYGYTF	TGTGCCAGTAGTATAAGGGACAGGGGACTTAACTATGGCTACACCTTC
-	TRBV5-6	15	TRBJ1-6	CASSLVLGNPSPLHF	TGTGCCAGCAGCTTGGTTTTGGGCAACCCTTCACCCCTCCACTTT
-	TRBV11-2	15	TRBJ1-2	CASSLSTQGSYGYTF	TGTGCCAGCAGCTTATCCACCCAGGGGAGCTATGGCTACACCTTC
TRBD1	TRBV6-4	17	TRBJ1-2	CASSDNRGGTVDYGYTF	TGTGCCAGCAGTGATAACCGAGGCGGGACAGTCGACTATGGCTACACCTTC
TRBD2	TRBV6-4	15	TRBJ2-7	CASSAGASGSYEQYF	TGTGCCAGCAGTGCGGGCGCTAGCGGGAGTTACGAGCAGTACTTC